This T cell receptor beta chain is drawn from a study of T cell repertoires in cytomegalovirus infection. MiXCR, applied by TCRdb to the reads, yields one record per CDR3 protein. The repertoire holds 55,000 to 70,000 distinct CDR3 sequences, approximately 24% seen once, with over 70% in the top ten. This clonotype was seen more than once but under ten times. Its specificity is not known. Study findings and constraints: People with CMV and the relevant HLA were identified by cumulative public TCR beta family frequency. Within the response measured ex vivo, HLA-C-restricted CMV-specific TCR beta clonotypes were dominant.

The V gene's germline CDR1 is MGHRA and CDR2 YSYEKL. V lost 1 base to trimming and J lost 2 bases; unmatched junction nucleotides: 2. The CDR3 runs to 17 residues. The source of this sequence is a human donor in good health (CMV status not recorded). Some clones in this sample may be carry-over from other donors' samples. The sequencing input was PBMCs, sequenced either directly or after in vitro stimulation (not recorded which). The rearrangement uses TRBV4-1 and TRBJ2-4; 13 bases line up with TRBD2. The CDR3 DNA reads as TGCGCCAGCAGCCAAGGGGGACTAGCGGGATCCAAAAACATTCAGTACTTC. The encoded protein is CASSQGGLAGSKNIQYF.